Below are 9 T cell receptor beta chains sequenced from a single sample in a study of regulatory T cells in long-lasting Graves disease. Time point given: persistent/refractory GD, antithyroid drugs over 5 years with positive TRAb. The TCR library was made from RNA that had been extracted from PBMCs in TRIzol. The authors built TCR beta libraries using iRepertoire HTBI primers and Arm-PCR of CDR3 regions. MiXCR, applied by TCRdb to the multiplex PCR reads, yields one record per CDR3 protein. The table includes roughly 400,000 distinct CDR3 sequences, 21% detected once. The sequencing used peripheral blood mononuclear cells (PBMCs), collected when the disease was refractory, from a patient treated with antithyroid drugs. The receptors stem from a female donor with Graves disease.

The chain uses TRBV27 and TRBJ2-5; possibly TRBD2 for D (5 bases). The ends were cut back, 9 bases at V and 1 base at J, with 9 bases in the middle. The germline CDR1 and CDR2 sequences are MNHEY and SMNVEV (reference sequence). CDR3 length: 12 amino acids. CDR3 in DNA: TGTGCCAGGCAACGGGGCCAAGAGACCCAGTACTTC. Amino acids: CARQRGQETQYF.

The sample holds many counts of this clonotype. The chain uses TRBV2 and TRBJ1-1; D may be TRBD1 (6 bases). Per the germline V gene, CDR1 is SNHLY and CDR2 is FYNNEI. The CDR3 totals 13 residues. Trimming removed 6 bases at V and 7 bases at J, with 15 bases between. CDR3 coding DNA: TGTGCCAGCAGACCCGGACAGACCTTTGAAGCTTTCTTT. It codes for CASRPGQTFEAFF.

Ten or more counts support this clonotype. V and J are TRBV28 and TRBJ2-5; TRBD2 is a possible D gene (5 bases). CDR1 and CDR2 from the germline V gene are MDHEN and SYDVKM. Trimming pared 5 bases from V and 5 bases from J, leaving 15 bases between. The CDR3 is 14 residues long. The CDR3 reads CASSLPRRRETQYF. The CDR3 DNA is TGTGCCAGCAGTCTTCCCAGGAGGCGGGAGACCCAGTACTTC.

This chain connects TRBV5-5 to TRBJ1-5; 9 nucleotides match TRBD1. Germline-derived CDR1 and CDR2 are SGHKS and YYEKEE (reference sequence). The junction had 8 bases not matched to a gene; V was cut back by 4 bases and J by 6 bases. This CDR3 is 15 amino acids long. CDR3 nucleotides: TGTGCCAGCAGCACAGTCCCGGGACAGGGTCAGCCCCAGCATTTT. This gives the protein CASSTVPGQGQPQHF.

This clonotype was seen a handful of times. The CDR3 coding sequence is TGTGCCAGCAGTACAGAGGGACGGATAAGCACAGATACGCAGTATTTT. Residues: CASSTEGRISTDTQYF. The V call is TRBV7-9, the J call TRBJ2-3; D is tentatively TRBD1 or TRBD2 (5 bases each). Trimming removed 6 bases at V and 0 bases at J, with 16 bases between. The length of the CDR3 is 16 residues. CDR1 SEHNR and CDR2 FQNEAQ come from the germline V gene (reference sequence).

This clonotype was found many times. The CDR3 loop reads CASSGLDRLVGGANVLTF. The CDR3 DNA follows: TGTGCCAGCAGTGGCCTGGACAGGCTTGTCGGTGGGGCCAACGTCCTGACTTTC. The chain combines TRBV28 with TRBJ2-6, with 7 nucleotides matching TRBD1. CDR1 and CDR2 from the germline V gene are MDHEN and SYDVKM. Trimming cost V 5 bases and J 3 bases; bases outside gene matches: 13. The CDR3 loop spans 18 amino acids. Full variable domain (outside the CDR3, taken from reference TRBV28 and TRBJ2-6): DVKVTQSSRYLVKRTGEKVFLECVQDMDHENMFWYRQDPGLGLRLIYFSYDVKMKEKGDIPEGYSVSREKKERFSLILESASTNQTSMYLCASSGLDRLVGGANVLTFGAGSRLTVL.

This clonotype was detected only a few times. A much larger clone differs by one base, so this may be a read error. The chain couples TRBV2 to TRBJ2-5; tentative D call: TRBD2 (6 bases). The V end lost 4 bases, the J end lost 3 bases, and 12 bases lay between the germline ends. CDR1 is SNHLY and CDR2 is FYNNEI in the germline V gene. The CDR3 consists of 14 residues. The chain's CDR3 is CASSVTSWKETQYF. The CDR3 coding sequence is TGTGCCAGCAGTGTAACTAGCTGGAAAGAGACCCAGTACTTC.

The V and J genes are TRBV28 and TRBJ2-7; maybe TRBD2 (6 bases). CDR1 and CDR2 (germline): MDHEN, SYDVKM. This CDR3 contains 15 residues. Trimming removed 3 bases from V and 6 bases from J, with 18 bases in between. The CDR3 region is CASSFGAGPRVEQYF. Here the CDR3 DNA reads TGTGCCAGCAGTTTTGGGGCGGGGCCCAGGGTCGAGCAGTACTTC.

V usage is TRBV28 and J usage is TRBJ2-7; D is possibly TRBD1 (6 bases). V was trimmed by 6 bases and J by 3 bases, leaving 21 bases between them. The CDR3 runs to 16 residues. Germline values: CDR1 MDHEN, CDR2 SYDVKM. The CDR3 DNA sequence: TGTGCCAGCAGACGACAAAGTGGGACAAACCACTACGAGCAGTACTTC. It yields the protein CASRRQSGTNHYEQYF.